The 9 T cell receptor beta chains in this list originate from one sample, sequenced in a study of T-cell reconstitution after alpha-beta-depleted transplantation in children. Study-wide findings and caveats: About two months after transplant, alpha-beta T cells reportedly came from several hundred expanded graft clones.

These receptors are not linked to any known antigen. Unique molecular identifiers were incorporated into the prepared TCRbeta library. TCRdb passed the PCR reads through MiXCR, listing each CDR3 protein once. Of fewer than 35,000 distinct CDR3 sequences detected, roughly 6.7% appear once; the ten largest clones hold roughly 30%. Source: peripheral blood, taken 60 days after TCRalphabeta/CD19-depleted stem cell transplant. These TCRs come from a child under two years old who had a stem cell transplant for acute myeloid leukemia, so the T cells may come from the graft donor.

This clonotype was picked up many times. The rearrangement links TRBV5-5 to TRBJ1-1; a possible D gene is TRBD1 (5 bases). The V gene's germline CDR1 is SGHKS and CDR2 YYEKEE (reference sequence). CDR3 size: 15 residues. V was clipped by 0 bases and J by 0 bases, with 9 bases between them. The CDR3 loop is CASSLAGPLNTEAFF. DNA for the CDR3: TGTGCCAGCAGCTTGGCGGGGCCCCTGAACACTGAAGCTTTCTTT.

Ten or more counts support this clonotype. The chain carries TRBV6-5 and TRBJ1-5; 8 nucleotides align to TRBD1. J gave up 6 bases and V 4 bases, and 11 bases lay outside the gene matches. This CDR3 has 16 amino acids. Germline assignment: CDR1 MNHEY and CDR2 SVGAGI. The CDR3 loop is CASSFPPLQGAQPQHF. CDR3 bases: TGTGCCAGCAGTTTTCCGCCTCTTCAGGGGGCTCAGCCCCAGCATTTT.

This clonotype came up many times. The rearrangement uses TRBV15 and TRBJ1-1; TRBD1 matches at 8 bases. V shed 5 bases and J 5 bases; nucleotides not matched to a gene: 13. Germline CDR1 LNHNV, CDR2 YYDKDF (reference sequence). The CDR3 runs 16 residues. The CDR3 sequence: CATSQGRQGLRTEAFF. The CDR3, as DNA: TGTGCCACCAGCCAGGGTAGACAGGGGCTAAGGACTGAAGCTTTCTTT.

This clonotype was counted at least ten times. The genes are TRBV6-1 and TRBJ2-3, with unresolved D. Germline CDR1 and CDR2: MNHNS and SASEGT. V was trimmed by 5 bases and J by 0 bases, leaving 9 bases between them. The length of the CDR3 is 14 residues. The CDR3 is CASSIGGSTDTQYF. The DNA for the CDR3 is TGTGCCAGCAGTATCGGCGGTAGCACAGATACGCAGTATTTT.

This clonotype was found many times. The gene calls are TRBV5-5 and TRBJ2-2; unclear D gene. The ends were cut back, 3 bases at V and 9 bases at J, with 6 bases in the middle. This CDR3 has 11 residues. Germline V gives CDR1 SGHKS, CDR2 YYEKEE (reference sequence). The CDR3 protein is CASSSVRELFF. CDR3 sequence (DNA): TGTGCCAGCAGCTCAGTCCGGGAGCTGTTTTTT.

This clonotype appeared once. It may be a read error: a sequence one base away is much more abundant. Written as DNA, the CDR3 is TGTGTCACCAGCAGAGATTTAGGGAGATCTGGGGCCAACGTCCTGACTTTC. Translation: CVTSRDLGRSGANVLTF. The rearrangement joins TRBV15 to TRBJ2-6, with D perhaps TRBD2 (5 bases). The CDR3 runs to 17 residues. Germline V lookup: CDR1 LNHNV, CDR2 YYDKDF (reference sequence).

At least ten counts were recorded for this clonotype. This rearrangement joins TRBV28 to TRBJ2-5, with D perhaps matching TRBD1 or TRBD2 (5 bases each). V lost 5 bases to trimming and J lost 1 base, with 11 bases between them. The germline V gene has CDR1 MDHEN and CDR2 SYDVKM. The CDR3 totals 14 residues. The CDR3 region has the DNA TGTGCCAGCAGTCCACGGGACGTCCAAGAGACCCAGTACTTC. It translates to CASSPRDVQETQYF.

The table lists this clonotype with many counts. V and J are TRBV7-9 and TRBJ2-7, with 9 nucleotides matching TRBD1. CDR3 size: 14 residues. J was trimmed by 2 bases and V by 5 bases; bases with no gene match: 4. Germline values: CDR1 SEHNR, CDR2 FQNEAQ (reference sequence). This CDR3 reads CASSDGTGPYEQYF. The CDR3 DNA reads as TGTGCCAGCAGCGACGGGACAGGGCCCTACGAGCAGTACTTC.

This clonotype was seen repeatedly, ten times or more. The V call is TRBV29-1, the J call TRBJ1-1, with D maybe TRBD1 (6 bases). V lost 8 bases to trimming and J lost 5 bases, with 15 bases between them. Germline V lookup: CDR1 SQVTM, CDR2 ANQGSEA. The CDR3 is 12 residues long. The CDR3 DNA follows: TGCAGCTCTGGGGCAGGGGTGACTGAAGCTTTCTTT. Translating it yields CSSGAGVTEAFF.